This T cell receptor (beta chain) is drawn from a study of T cell responses to AZD1222 COVID-19 vaccine. About the study: Second-dose recipients at about 4 or about 12 weeks were treated as one pooled group.

Profiling relied on immunoSEQ multiplex PCR, and the TCRdb table lists in-frame clones only, not all of them. The repertoire holds 100,000 to 150,000 clones, with roughly nine tenths as singletons. A word on this clone: Its specificity is unknown.

Study findings and constraints: Recipients of AZD1222 seropositive at baseline numbered only 5 to 7. There were repertoire samples only from the period after the peak T cell response.

Trimming took 6 bases from V and 0 from J; bases not matched to a gene: 8. Germline lookup yields CDR1 MDHEN and CDR2 SYDVKM. This CDR3 comprises 16 residues. The sequence was obtained from an adult in good health. The sample in question was peripheral blood, obtained on day 0 of AZD1222 vaccination. This chain joins TRBV28 and TRBJ1-5; 7 nucleotides line up with TRBD1. The CDR3 region has the DNA TGTGCCAGCAGATTTCAGGGGGAGTATAGCAATCAGCCCCAGCATTTT. It yields the protein CASRFQGEYSNQPQHF.